One and the same sample provided the 31 T cell receptor beta chains below, sequenced in a study of cytomegalovirus exposure and HLA in healthy donors. 60 Vbeta and 13 Jbeta primers were used in PCR. Assay used: immunoSEQ multiplex PCR; TCRdb lists only in-frame clones, some missing. The sample has tens of thousands of clones, approximately 82% seen once. The material sequenced was PBMCs. The receptors were gathered from a woman in her 40s in good health and CMV-seropositive.

The V gene is TRBV2, the J gene TRBJ1-1, with a weak D call TRBD1 (6 bases). V lost 8 bases, J lost 5 bases, and 15 bases lay in between. The CDR3 length is 13 residues. Looked up from germline, CDR1 is SNHLY and CDR2 is FYNNEI. CDR3 sequence reads: CASSRGPGTEAFF. The CDR3 coding sequence is TGTGCCAGCTCGCGGGGGCCGGGGACTGAAGCTTTCTTT.

In the case of this clone: One end of the junction varies from germline; a read error may be responsible. The chain combines TRBV7-9 with TRBJ1-1; D is uncertain. CDR1 and CDR2 from the germline V gene are SEHNR and FQNEAQ (reference sequence). This CDR3 is 12 amino acids long. The chain's CDR3 is CASSSPRAEAFF. CDR3 sequence (DNA): TGTGCTAGCAGCTCCCCACGGGCTGAAGCTTTCTTT. The variable domain in full, completed from reference TRBV7-9 and TRBJ1-1, reads DTGVSQNPRHKITKRGQNVTFRCDPISEHNRLYWYRQTLGQGPEFLTYFQNEAQLEKSRLLSDRFSAERPKGSFSTLEIQRTEQGDSAMYLCASSSPRAEAFFGQGTRLTVV.

The V gene is TRBV2, the J gene TRBJ1-1, with TRBD1 identical over 8 bases. With 8 bases clipped from V and 2 bases from J, the junction kept 4 bases outside the gene matches. Germline CDR1 SNHLY, CDR2 FYNNEI. The CDR3 is 13 residues long. The CDR3 DNA sequence: TGTGCCAGCGGGGCAGGGGGCAACACTGAAGCTTTCTTT. This gives the protein CASGAGGNTEAFF. The variable domain in full, completed from reference TRBV2 and TRBJ1-1, reads EPEVTQTPSHQVTQMGQEVILRCVPISNHLYFYWYRQILGQKVEFLVSFYNNEISEKSEIFDDQFSVERPDGSNFTLKIRSTKLEDSAMYFCASGAGGNTEAFFGQGTRLTVV.

The chain links TRBV5-1 to TRBJ1-5; D might be TRBD1 (5 bases). Deletions cut 2 bases from V and 5 bases from J, with 8 bases between. CDR1 and CDR2 (germline): SGHRS, YFSETQ. This CDR3 region has 13 residues. CDR3 amino acids: CASSLMTDQPQHF. The CDR3 coding sequence is TGCGCCAGCAGCTTAATGACAGATCAGCCCCAGCATTTT.

On this clone: This same CDR3 is encoded by further DNA sequences in the sample. This chain uses TRBV29-1 with TRBJ1-5, with D maybe TRBD1 (5 bases). With 2 bases removed from V and 3 bases from J, the gap between germline ends came to 8 bases. The V gene's germline CDR1 is SQVTM and CDR2 ANQGSEA. This CDR3 has 13 amino acids. The chain's CDR3 is CSVEQGVNQPQHF. CDR3 in DNA: TGCAGCGTTGAACAGGGTGTCAATCAGCCCCAGCATTTT. Complete variable domain (other parts from reference TRBV29-1 and TRBJ1-5): SAVISQKPSRDICQRGTSLTIQCQVDSQVTMMFWYRQQPGQSLTLIATANQGSEATYESGFVIDKFPISRPNLTFSTLTVSNMSPEDSSIYLCSVEQGVNQPQHFGDGTRLSIL.

J is TRBJ1-5 and V is TRBV6-5; D gene uncertain. Trimming pared 6 bases from V and 7 bases from J, leaving 16 bases between. Germline values: CDR1 MNHEY, CDR2 SVGAGI. This CDR3 region has 14 residues. Written as DNA, the CDR3 is TGTGCCAGCAGGCTGACCAAGGGAGGGCAGCCCCAGCATTTT. Amino acid sequence: CASRLTKGGQPQHF.

The genes are TRBV7-6 and TRBJ2-3; maybe TRBD1 (6 bases). Deletions cut 5 bases from V and 5 bases from J, with 20 bases between. The germline gives CDR1 SGHVS, CDR2 FNYEAQ. This CDR3 is 16 amino acids long. Here the CDR3 reads CASSPYGNHREDTQYF. The CDR3 coding sequence is TGTGCCAGCAGCCCATACGGCAACCACAGGGAAGATACGCAGTATTTT.

This chain links TRBV5-1 with TRBJ1-1, with a weak D call TRBD1 (5 bases). The germline CDR1 and CDR2 sequences are SGHRS and YFSETQ. V was trimmed by 4 bases and J by 3 bases, leaving 13 bases between them. The CDR3 is 14 residues long. The CDR3 sequence is CASSPLPTDTEAFF. CDR3 DNA: TGCGCCAGCAGCCCCTTACCGACAGACACTGAAGCTTTCTTT.

The chain joins TRBV13 to TRBJ2-7, with D hard to call. The V gene lost 4 bases and the J gene lost 0 bases, with 4 bases spanning the gap. Germline-derived CDR1 and CDR2 are PRHDT and FYEKMQ (reference sequence). The CDR3 totals 12 residues. The CDR3 DNA reads as TGTGCCAGCAGCTCGAGCTCCTACGAGCAGTACTTC. Encoded protein: CASSSSSYEQYF.

The chain has TRBV9 and TRBJ1-1; D is possibly TRBD1 (5 bases). The V and J ends lost 5 bases and 3 bases respectively, with 11 bases between them. CDR3 length: 13 residues. CDR1 SGDLS and CDR2 YYNGEE come from the germline V gene. The DNA of the CDR3 is TGTGCCAGCAGTGCAGGGATAGACACTGAAGCTTTCTTT. It is translated as CASSAGIDTEAFF.

The CDR3 sequence: CASSDRRPYNEQFF. In DNA, the CDR3 is TGTGCCAGCAGTGACAGGCGTCCTTACAATGAGCAGTTCTTC. This rearrangement joins TRBV6-6 to TRBJ2-1; tentatively, D is TRBD1 (6 bases). With 5 bases removed from V and 4 bases from J, the gap between germline ends came to 12 bases. Looked up from germline, CDR1 is MNHNY and CDR2 is SVGAGI (reference sequence). The CDR3 totals 14 residues.

Comment on this clone: At one of its ends the junction is not consistent with the germline gene, which may arise from a read error. The V call is TRBV7-9, the J call TRBJ1-1; TRBD1 matches 11 bases. The CDR3 is 15 residues long. Germline-derived CDR1 and CDR2 are SEHNR and FQNEAQ (reference sequence). This CDR3 is CSSSPFGTGGTEAFF. CDR3 coding DNA: TGTTCCAGCAGCCCATTCGGGACAGGGGGAACTGAAGCTTTCTTT.

In nucleotides, the CDR3 is TGTGCCAGCAGCTTAGACGGACAGCGAACGCAGTATTTT. Translation gives CASSLDGQRTQYF. This chain connects TRBV7-2 to TRBJ2-3, with D tentatively TRBD1 (6 bases). V gave up 1 base and J gave up 9 bases, with 11 bases separating them. Germline-derived CDR1 and CDR2 are SGHTA and FQGNSA. The CDR3 covers 13 residues.

V is TRBV6-1 and J is TRBJ1-4; TRBD1 matches at 7 bases. The CDR3 has 13 residues. Germline V gene sequence: CDR1 MNHNS, CDR2 SASEGT. The V and J ends lost 4 bases and 8 bases, in that order; junction bases with no gene match: 4. The CDR3 nucleotides read TGTGCCAGCAGTGTGGTAGGGGGCGAAAAACTGTTTTTT. This codes for CASSVVGGEKLFF.

The V gene is TRBV7-6, the J gene TRBJ2-3; D perhaps matches TRBD2 (5 bases). The CDR3 length is 17 residues. The V gene's germline CDR1 is SGHVS and CDR2 FNYEAQ. Trimming cost V 1 base and J 8 bases, with 22 bases left between them. This chain's CDR3 is CASSLEVPGRGLGTQYF. CDR3 coding DNA: TGTGCCAGCAGCTTAGAGGTTCCCGGTCGCGGGTTGGGTACGCAGTATTTT.

V and J are TRBV16 and TRBJ1-1; 9 nucleotides agree with TRBD1. This CDR3 has 16 amino acids. Germline assignment: CDR1 KGHSY and CDR2 FQNENV. The V gene end was trimmed by 1 base and the J gene end by 7 bases; junction bases not matched to a gene: 10. This CDR3 reads CASSQFRPDRGSEAFF. DNA of the CDR3: TGTGCCAGCAGCCAATTCCGTCCGGACAGGGGAAGTGAAGCTTTCTTT.

The rearrangement uses TRBV7-6 and TRBJ1-1; TRBD1 aligns across 8 bases. The CDR3 is 18 residues long. Germline-derived CDR1 and CDR2 are SGHVS and FNYEAQ. The J segment lost 1 base and the V segment lost 5 bases, leaving 15 bases of the junction unmatched. This CDR3 reads CASSGEDRVCRRNTEAFF. The CDR3 DNA sequence: TGTGCCAGCAGCGGGGAGGACAGGGTATGTCGTCGGAACACTGAAGCTTTCTTT.

The gene calls are TRBV10-3 and TRBJ1-2; D call uncertain. Trimming cost V 6 bases and J 6 bases, with 14 bases left between them. This CDR3 is 13 amino acids long. Germline lookup yields CDR1 ENHRY and CDR2 SYGVKD. The CDR3 spells CAISAGGVNGYTF. CDR3 nucleotide sequence: TGTGCCATCAGCGCCGGAGGAGTAAATGGCTACACCTTC.

The chain employs TRBV19 and TRBJ2-6; 9 bases are shared with TRBD1. V gave up 1 base and J gave up 4 bases; unmatched junction bases: 11. CDR1 and CDR2 from the germline V gene are LNHDA and SQIVND (reference sequence). CDR3 length: 19 amino acids. The CDR3 nucleotides read TGTGCCAGTAGTATAGGTAGACAGGGGGTTGGGTTGGGGGCCAACGTCCTGACTTTC. Its translation: CASSIGRQGVGLGANVLTF.

On this clone itself: An end of the junction differs from the germline gene, which may be a read error. The chain recombines TRBV4-1 with TRBJ1-1; 7 bases map to TRBD1. Germline V gene data show CDR1 as MGHRA and CDR2 as YSYEKL. The CDR3 runs 14 residues. The CDR3 DNA is TGCGCCAGCAGCAAAGACAGGGTTAACACTGAAGCTTTCTTT. Translated: CASSKDRVNTEAFF.

The chain recombines TRBV30 with TRBJ2-4, with a tentative D call TRBD1 (6 bases). This CDR3 region has 19 residues. CDR1 GTSNPN and CDR2 SVGIG come from the germline V gene (reference sequence). Trimming took off 0 bases at V and 0 bases at J, with 21 bases between the two ends. CDR3 residues: CAWSVTGPNRELAKNIQYF. DNA for the CDR3: TGTGCCTGGAGTGTAACAGGGCCCAACAGGGAACTAGCCAAAAACATTCAGTACTTC.

This clone was counted ten times or more. The chain uses TRBV5-5 and TRBJ2-7, with 8 bases that match TRBD1. The CDR3 is 15 amino acids. J gave up 1 base and V 5 bases, and 8 bases lay outside the gene matches. Germline V CDR1 and CDR2: SGHKS, YYEKEE (reference sequence). The CDR3 reads CASREAGTGSYEQYF. DNA of the CDR3: TGTGCCAGCAGGGAAGCCGGGACAGGTTCCTACGAGCAGTACTTC.

V gene TRBV4-1 combines with J gene TRBJ2-1, with TRBD1 matching 7 bases. The CDR3 runs 15 residues. In germline, CDR1 is MGHRA, CDR2 YSYEKL. With 1 base clipped from V and 6 bases from J, the junction kept 6 bases outside the gene matches. The CDR3 DNA sequence: TGCGCCAGCAGCCAAGGGGACAGCCTAGGCAATGAGCAGTTCTTC. Its protein product is CASSQGDSLGNEQFF.

This clone is a singleton in its sample. This chain links TRBV30 with TRBJ1-4, with a tentative D call TRBD1 (6 bases). The V gene's germline CDR1 is GTSNPN and CDR2 SVGIG (reference sequence). The V end was cut by 0 bases, the J end by 8 bases, with 16 bases between. CDR3 length equals 15 residues. The DNA for the CDR3 is TGTGCCTGGAGTGTTTGGGGACACGGGGACGAAAAACTGTTTTTT. Its protein is CAWSVWGHGDEKLFF.

This clone was seen only a few times. The gene calls are TRBV5-6 and TRBJ1-5; D is uncertain. This CDR3 has 16 amino acids. Trimming left V 0 bases short and J 0 bases short, with 10 bases between. CDR1 is SGHDT and CDR2 is YYEEEE in the germline V gene. CDR3: CASSLASHTSNQPQHF. In DNA form, the CDR3 reads TGTGCCAGCAGCTTGGCCTCACACACTAGCAATCAGCCCCAGCATTTT. Complete variable domain (other parts from reference TRBV5-6 and TRBJ1-5): DAGVTQSPTHLIKTRGQQVTLRCSPKSGHDTVSWYQQALGQGPQFIFQYYEEEERQRGNFPDRFSGHQFPNYSSELNVNALLLGDSALYLCASSLASHTSNQPQHFGDGTRLSIL.

This clone was counted between two and nine times. The chain combines TRBV5-1 with TRBJ2-1; 8 positions agree with TRBD1. After removal of 0 bases from V and 4 bases from J, the junction contained 6 bases not matched to a gene. Germline assignment: CDR1 SGHRS and CDR2 YFSETQ. This CDR3 contains 16 residues. As DNA, the CDR3 is TGCGCCAGCAGCTTGGATGACAGGGGTGGGTACAATGAGCAGTTCTTC. It translates to CASSLDDRGGYNEQFF.

The gene calls are TRBV5-5 and TRBJ2-7, with TRBD2 matching over 7 bases. This CDR3 is 14 amino acids long. Germline V lookup: CDR1 SGHKS, CDR2 YYEKEE (reference sequence). CDR3 in DNA: TGTGCTAGCTCAGTCCGGCTAGCGGCGTACGAGCAGTACTTC. It yields the protein CASSVRLAAYEQYF.

This chain joins TRBV12-5 and TRBJ1-1, with 8 nucleotides matching TRBD1. V was pared by 6 bases and J by 7 bases, with 13 bases of the junction left unmatched. The CDR3 extends over 15 amino acids. The germline CDR1 and CDR2 sequences are LGHNT and FRNRAP. The CDR3 DNA reads TGTGCTAGTGGACGAGATGGGACAGGCGTCCTTGAAGCTTTCTTT. This translates into CASGRDGTGVLEAFF.

The sample holds a few counts of this clone. The chain uses TRBV4-1 and TRBJ1-5; D call uncertain. The V gene lost 4 bases and the J gene lost 8 bases, with 12 bases spanning the gap. The CDR3 runs 13 residues. Germline V gene lookup returns CDR1 MGHRA and CDR2 YSYEKL. CDR3 in amino acids: CASSPRGGEPQHF. DNA for the CDR3: TGCGCCAGCAGCCCTCGGGGAGGAGAGCCCCAGCATTTT.

The chain couples TRBV7-9 to TRBJ1-6; D gene uncertain. The germline V and J ends were trimmed by 5 bases and 6 bases, with 23 bases remaining between them. Germline V CDR1 and CDR2: SEHNR, FQNEAQ (reference sequence). The CDR3 has 18 residues. CDR3 sequence reads: CASSRNRGSGTLNSPLHF. CDR3 coding DNA: TGTGCCAGCAGCCGAAATCGAGGGTCGGGAACCCTTAATTCACCCCTCCACTTT.

In this sample, this clone turned up once. The genes are TRBV11-3 and TRBJ1-3; the D gene is possibly TRBD1 (6 bases). Germline V gene lookup returns CDR1 SGHNT and CDR2 YENEEA. This CDR3 contains 14 residues. V lost 3 bases to trimming and J lost 3 bases, with 9 bases between them. The CDR3 region is CASSLGTNGNTIYF. For the CDR3, the DNA is TGTGCCAGCAGCTTGGGGACAAATGGAAACACCATATATTTT.